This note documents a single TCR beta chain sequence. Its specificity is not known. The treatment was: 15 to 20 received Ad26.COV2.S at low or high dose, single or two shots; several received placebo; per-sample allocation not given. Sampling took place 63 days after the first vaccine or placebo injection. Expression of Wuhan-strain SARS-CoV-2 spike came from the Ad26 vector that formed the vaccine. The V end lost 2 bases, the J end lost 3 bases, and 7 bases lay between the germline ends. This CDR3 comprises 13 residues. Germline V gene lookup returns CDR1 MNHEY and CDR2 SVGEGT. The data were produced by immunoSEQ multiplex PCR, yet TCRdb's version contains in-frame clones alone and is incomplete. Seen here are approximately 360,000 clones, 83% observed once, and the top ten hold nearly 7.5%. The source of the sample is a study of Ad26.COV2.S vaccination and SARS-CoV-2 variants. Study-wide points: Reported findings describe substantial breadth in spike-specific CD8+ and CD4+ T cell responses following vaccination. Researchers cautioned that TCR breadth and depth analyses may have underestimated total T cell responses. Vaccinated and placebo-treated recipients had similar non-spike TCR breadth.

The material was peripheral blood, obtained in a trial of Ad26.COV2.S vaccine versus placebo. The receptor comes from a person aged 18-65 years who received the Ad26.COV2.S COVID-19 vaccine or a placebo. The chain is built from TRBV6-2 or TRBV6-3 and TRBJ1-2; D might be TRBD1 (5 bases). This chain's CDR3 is CASSYRGHYGYTF. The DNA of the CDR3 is TGTGCCAGCAGTTACAGGGGACACTATGGCTACACCTTC.